This T cell receptor beta chain came from a study of blood T cell repertoires in COVID-19. Some clones are missing from TCRdb's copy, which holds only in-frame ones; the method was immunoSEQ multiplex PCR. The sample has about 200,000 clones; over 60% are singletons. Germline CDR1 SGHTA, CDR2 FQGNSA. V was trimmed by 0 bases and J by 6 bases, leaving 14 bases between them. This CDR3 has 16 residues. This clone was found a few times. The clonotype was recovered from an older woman with acute or convalescent COVID-19. The chain links TRBV7-2 to TRBJ2-2; tentative D call: TRBD1 (5 bases). The sample consisted of peripheral blood. Here the CDR3 DNA reads TGTGCCAGCAGCTTAGCCCCTCCGACAGCTCCCGGGGAGCTGTTTTTT. It yields the protein CASSLAPPTAPGELFF.